Following are 21 T cell receptor beta chains from one sample sequenced in a study of T cells after yellow fever vaccination. MiXCR, run by TCRdb on the 5' RACE reads, gives a single entry per CDR3 protein. This table has about 320,000 distinct CDR3 sequences, under 15% appearing once. The material was CD4+ T cells sorted from PBMCs, obtained 15 days after the yellow fever booster vaccination. Receptors were obtained from a man aged 18-30 years who received the YFV17D yellow fever vaccine.

The J gene is TRBJ2-3, the V gene TRBV7-9; 7 nucleotides line up with TRBD1. From germline, CDR1 is SEHNR and CDR2 FQNEAQ (reference sequence). This CDR3 comprises 16 residues. With V trimmed by 3 bases and J by 2 bases, 8 bases remained unmatched. In nucleotides, the CDR3 is TGTGCCAGCAGCTTCTCGCGACAGGGCTTCACAGATACGCAGTATTTT. It translates to CASSFSRQGFTDTQYF.

The chain has TRBV27 and TRBJ2-3; D call uncertain. The germline V and J ends were trimmed by 3 bases and 3 bases, with 10 bases remaining between them. Germline V gene data show CDR1 as MNHEY and CDR2 as SMNVEV (reference sequence). The CDR3 contains 14 residues. CDR3 in amino acids: CASSFWAETDTQYF. The CDR3 DNA sequence: TGTGCCAGCAGTTTCTGGGCAGAAACAGATACGCAGTATTTT.

The chain employs TRBV6-6 and TRBJ2-1, with TRBD1 matching 7 bases. Germline V gene data show CDR1 as MNHNY and CDR2 as SVGAGI (reference sequence). Trimming cost V 2 bases and J 10 bases; bases outside gene matches: 11. CDR3 length: 15 amino acids. DNA for the CDR3: TGTGCCAGCAGTTACCCACAGACAGGGTGGAAGGAGCAGTTCTTC. This gives the protein CASSYPQTGWKEQFF.

This clonotype occurred a few times. The rearrangement joins TRBV20-1 to TRBJ1-1; D may be TRBD1 (6 bases). Trimming took 6 bases from V and 3 from J, leaving 17 bases between them. Germline assignment: CDR1 DFQATT and CDR2 SNEGSKA (reference sequence). This CDR3 region has 14 residues. Written as DNA, the CDR3 is TGCAGTGCGGGGAGACCCTACAGGGACACTGAAGCTTTCTTT. Its translation: CSAGRPYRDTEAFF.

This clonotype turned up a few times. A single base separates this from a much larger clone, so it may be a read error. V gene TRBV6-6 combines with J gene TRBJ1-5; D perhaps matches TRBD1 (5 bases). The CDR3 has 14 residues. Deletions cut 6 bases from V and 2 bases from J, with 11 bases between. Germline V gene sequence: CDR1 MNHNY, CDR2 SVGAGI (reference sequence). CDR3: CASSPARGNQPQHF. The CDR3 nucleotides are TGTGCCAGCAGCCCCGCCAGGGGCAATCAGCCCCAGCATTTT.

The J gene is TRBJ2-1, the V gene TRBV12-3 or TRBV12-4; 8 bases fit TRBD1. The CDR3 sequence is 15 residues long. The V gene end was trimmed by 1 base and the J gene end by 5 bases; junction bases not matched to a gene: 4. The CDR3 DNA sequence: TGTGCCAGCAGTTTAGGGGGACAGGAAAACAATGAGCAGTTCTTC. It translates to CASSLGGQENNEQFF.

This chain links TRBV2 with TRBJ2-1; D gene ambiguous. Germline V CDR1 and CDR2: SNHLY, FYNNEI. V lost 7 bases to trimming and J lost 0 bases, with 16 bases between them. This CDR3 is 16 amino acids long. The CDR3 DNA is TGTGCCAGCACCTTAAAGGTTCTAAGCTCCTACAATGAGCAGTTCTTC. Translated: CASTLKVLSSYNEQFF.

This clonotype showed up just a few times. The V and J genes are TRBV3-1 and TRBJ1-1; TRBD1 agrees at 7 bases. Germline trimming cut 4 bases from V and 4 bases from J; bases unmatched to any gene: 3. Germline V gene lookup returns CDR1 LGHDT and CDR2 YNNKEL (reference sequence). The CDR3 has 13 residues. CDR3 protein: CASSPRTGTEAFF. CDR3 bases: TGTGCCAGCAGCCCTCGGACAGGCACTGAAGCTTTCTTT.

The chain combines TRBV6-1 with TRBJ1-5, with D perhaps matching TRBD1 (6 bases). The germline gives CDR1 MNHNS, CDR2 SASEGT. The CDR3 length is 14 residues. The V end lost 4 bases, the J end lost 5 bases, and 12 bases lay between the germline ends. In DNA form, the CDR3 reads TGTGCCAGCAGTGGGCAGGGGCGTTATCAGCCCCAGCATTTT. This encodes CASSGQGRYQPQHF.

Only a few counts were recorded for this clonotype. This chain joins TRBV20-1 and TRBJ2-7; D is ambiguous. The germline V and J ends were trimmed by 0 bases and 0 bases, with 12 bases remaining between them. The CDR3 covers 15 residues. CDR1 and CDR2 from the germline V gene are DFQATT and SNEGSKA (reference sequence). The CDR3 bases are TGCAGTGCTAGAGATCCGCGGCGTAGCTCCTACGAGCAGTACTTC. This gives the protein CSARDPRRSSYEQYF.

There are many counts of this clonotype. CDR3 coding DNA: TGTGCCAGCAGTTTCACTAGGGGCACTGAAGCTTTCTTT. Translated, it gives CASSFTRGTEAFF. The chain combines TRBV12-3 or TRBV12-4 with TRBJ1-1; D is possibly TRBD1 (5 bases). This CDR3 is 13 amino acids long. Trimming removed 3 bases at V and 4 bases at J, with 9 bases between.

This clonotype has just a few counts. The chain employs TRBV7-9 and TRBJ2-3; D remains unclear. Trimming took off 3 bases at V and 1 base at J, with 8 bases between the two ends. CDR3 size: 14 residues. Germline CDR1 reads SEHNR; CDR2 reads FQNEAQ (reference sequence). This CDR3 is CASSFQAGTDTQYF. The CDR3 DNA reads as TGTGCCAGCAGCTTTCAGGCAGGCACAGATACGCAGTATTTT.

This clonotype was recorded a few times. The V gene is TRBV7-9, the J gene TRBJ2-7; 7 nucleotides align to TRBD2. J lost 3 bases, V lost 8 bases, and 4 bases had no gene match. Germline V gives CDR1 SEHNR, CDR2 FQNEAQ (reference sequence). CDR3 size: 12 residues. The CDR3 coding sequence is TGTGCCAGCGCGGGGGATTTCTACGAGCAGTACTTC. The encoded protein is CASAGDFYEQYF.

This clonotype was counted only a few times. The J gene is TRBJ2-1, the V gene TRBV7-3; the D call may be TRBD1 or TRBD2 (6 bases each). V lost 0 bases to trimming and J lost 5 bases, with 11 bases between them. This CDR3 region has 15 residues. Per germline, CDR1 SGHTA and CDR2 FQGTGA. CDR3 sequence: CASSLTGGTHNEQFF. CDR3 in DNA: TGTGCCAGCAGCTTAACCGGCGGGACACACAATGAGCAGTTCTTC.

This clonotype has a handful of counts. The V gene is TRBV11-2, the J gene TRBJ1-2, with D hard to call. The V and J ends lost 0 bases and 4 bases respectively, with 9 bases between them. CDR1 and CDR2 (germline): SGHAT, FQNNGV. The CDR3 runs to 14 residues. The CDR3: CASSLEGSGYGYTF. For the CDR3, the DNA is TGTGCCAGCAGCTTAGAGGGAAGTGGCTATGGCTACACCTTC.

This clonotype was observed a handful of times. CDR3 amino acids: CASSLADQFLAMDTEAFF. CDR3 in DNA: TGTGCCAGCAGTTTAGCCGACCAGTTCCTGGCCATGGACACTGAAGCTTTCTTT. The chain recombines TRBV12-3 or TRBV12-4 with TRBJ1-1; D uncertain. The CDR3 is 18 residues long. V lost 0 bases and J lost 3, with 20 bases in between.

This clonotype was detected only a few times. The rearrangement joins TRBV11-2 to TRBJ2-5; D might be TRBD1 (8 bases). The CDR3 spans 15 residues. Between the trimmed V and J ends, which lost 4 bases and 5 bases, there was a span of 17 bases. The germline V gene encodes CDR1 SGHAT and CDR2 FQNNGV. CDR3 amino acids: CASSYKQGGGETQYF. The CDR3 coding sequence is TGTGCCAGCAGCTATAAACAGGGGGGAGGGGAGACCCAGTACTTC.

The CDR3 DNA is TGTGCCAGCAGCCACGACAGGGCTGGAAACACCATATATTTT. It codes for CASSHDRAGNTIYF. This chain connects TRBV7-9 to TRBJ1-3, with 7 bases identical to TRBD1. Germline V gene sequence: CDR1 SEHNR, CDR2 FQNEAQ (reference sequence). This CDR3 is built from 14 residues. The V segment lost 5 bases and the J segment 2 bases; nucleotides outside the gene matches: 3.

The CDR3 loop reads CSAALSRGSYEQYF. The CDR3 DNA sequence: TGCAGTGCTGCCCTGAGTCGGGGGAGCTACGAGCAGTACTTC. The rearrangement links TRBV20-1 to TRBJ2-7, with D possibly TRBD2 on 6 matching bases. The V gene lost 5 bases and the J gene lost 3 bases, with 17 bases spanning the gap. This CDR3 spans 14 amino acids. Germline V CDR1 and CDR2: DFQATT, SNEGSKA (reference sequence).

This clonotype was counted between two and nine times. The chain joins TRBV7-2 to TRBJ2-2; D remains unclear. The germline V and J ends were trimmed by 2 bases and 2 bases, with 9 bases remaining between them. The CDR3 extends over 15 amino acids. Germline CDR1 is SGHTA and CDR2 is FQGNSA. CDR3 residues: CASSLYGSNTGELFF. In DNA form, the CDR3 reads TGTGCCAGCAGCTTATATGGGTCCAACACCGGGGAGCTGTTTTTT. The complete variable domain, with remaining parts taken from reference TRBV7-2 and TRBJ2-2, reads GAGVSQSPSNKVTEKGKDVELRCDPISGHTALYWYRQSLGQGLEFLIYFQGNSAPDKSGLPSDRFSAERTGGSVSTLTIQRTQQEDSAVYLCASSLYGSNTGELFFGEGSRLTVL.

The chain recombines TRBV6-6 with TRBJ2-7; D might be TRBD1 (6 bases). Germline V gene lookup returns CDR1 MNHNY and CDR2 SVGAGI (reference sequence). The V end was cut by 6 bases, the J end by 4 bases, with 16 bases between. The CDR3 totals 14 residues. The CDR3 region is CASRMGQVEYEQYF. DNA of the CDR3: TGTGCCAGCAGGATGGGACAAGTAGAGTACGAGCAGTACTTC.